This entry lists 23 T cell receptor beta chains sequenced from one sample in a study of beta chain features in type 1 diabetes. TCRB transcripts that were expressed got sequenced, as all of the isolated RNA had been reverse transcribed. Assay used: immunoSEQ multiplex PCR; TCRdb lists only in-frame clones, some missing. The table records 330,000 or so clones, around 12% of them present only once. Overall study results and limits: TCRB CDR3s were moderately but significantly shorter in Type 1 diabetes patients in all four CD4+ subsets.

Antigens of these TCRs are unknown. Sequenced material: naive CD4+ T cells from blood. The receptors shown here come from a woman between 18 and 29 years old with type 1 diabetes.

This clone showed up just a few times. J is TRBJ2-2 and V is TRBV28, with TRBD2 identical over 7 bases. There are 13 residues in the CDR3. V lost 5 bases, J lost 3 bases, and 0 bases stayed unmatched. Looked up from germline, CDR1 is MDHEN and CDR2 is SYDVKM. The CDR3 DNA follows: TGTGCCAGCAGTCTAGCGGACACCGGGGAGCTGTTTTTT. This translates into CASSLADTGELFF.

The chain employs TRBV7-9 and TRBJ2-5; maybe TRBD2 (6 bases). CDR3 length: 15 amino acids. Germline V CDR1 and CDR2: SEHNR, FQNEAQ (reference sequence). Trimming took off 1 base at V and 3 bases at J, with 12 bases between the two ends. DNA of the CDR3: TGTGCCAGCAGCTTAGGCGGGGCTGGAGAAGAGACCCAGTACTTC. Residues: CASSLGGAGEETQYF. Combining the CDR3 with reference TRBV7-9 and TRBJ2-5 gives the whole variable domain DTGVSQNPRHKITKRGQNVTFRCDPISEHNRLYWYRQTLGQGPEFLTYFQNEAQLEKSRLLSDRFSAERPKGSFSTLEIQRTEQGDSAMYLCASSLGGAGEETQYFGPGTRLLVL.

CDR3 DNA sequence: TGTGCCAGCAGCCCCCGGGGGGGACAGGGAAACGAGCAGTACTTC. It yields the protein CASSPRGGQGNEQYF. The chain employs TRBV4-2 and TRBJ2-7, with a possible D match to TRBD1 (9 bases). Trimming took 4 bases from V and 5 from J, leaving 18 bases between them. CDR1 LGHNA and CDR2 YNFKEQ come from the germline V gene. The CDR3 totals 15 residues.

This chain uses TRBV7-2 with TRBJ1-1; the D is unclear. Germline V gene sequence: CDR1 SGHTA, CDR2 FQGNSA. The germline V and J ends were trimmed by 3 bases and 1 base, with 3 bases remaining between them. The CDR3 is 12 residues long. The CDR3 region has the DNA TGTGCCAGCAGCTTCCGGAACACTGAAGCTTTCTTT. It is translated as CASSFRNTEAFF. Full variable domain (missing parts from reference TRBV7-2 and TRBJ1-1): GAGVSQSPSNKVTEKGKDVELRCDPISGHTALYWYRQSLGQGLEFLIYFQGNSAPDKSGLPSDRFSAERTGGSVSTLTIQRTQQEDSAVYLCASSFRNTEAFFGQGTRLTVV.

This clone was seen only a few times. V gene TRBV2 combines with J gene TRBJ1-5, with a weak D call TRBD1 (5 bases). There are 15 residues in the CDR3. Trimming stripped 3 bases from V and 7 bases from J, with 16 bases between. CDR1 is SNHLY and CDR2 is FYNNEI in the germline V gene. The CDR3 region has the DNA TGTGCCAGCAGTGAGAGAGGCAGGGAGGGACAGCCCCAGCATTTT. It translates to CASSERGREGQPQHF.

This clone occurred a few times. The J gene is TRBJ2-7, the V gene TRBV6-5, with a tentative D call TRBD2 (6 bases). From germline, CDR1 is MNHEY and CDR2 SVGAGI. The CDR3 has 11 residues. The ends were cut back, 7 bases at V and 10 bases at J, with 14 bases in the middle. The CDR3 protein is CASTDGGAQYF. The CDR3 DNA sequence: TGTGCCAGCACGGACGGAGGGGCTCAGTACTTC.

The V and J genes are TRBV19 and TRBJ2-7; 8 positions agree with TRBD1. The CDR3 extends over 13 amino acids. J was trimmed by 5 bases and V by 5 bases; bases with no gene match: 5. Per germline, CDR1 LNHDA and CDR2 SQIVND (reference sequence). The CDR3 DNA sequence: TGTGCCAGTAGTTGGACAGGGAGGAACGAGCAGTACTTC. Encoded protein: CASSWTGRNEQYF.

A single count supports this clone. CDR3 in DNA: TGTGCCAGCAGCTTGAACGAGGGGGCGGGTACCGGGGAGCTGTTTTTT. Translation gives CASSLNEGAGTGELFF. This sequence joins TRBV5-4 and TRBJ2-2, with 7 positions matching TRBD1. This CDR3 spans 16 amino acids. The germline CDR1 and CDR2 sequences are SGHNT and YYREEE (reference sequence). Trimming at V came to 1 base and at J to 5 bases, leaving 8 bases not matched to a gene.

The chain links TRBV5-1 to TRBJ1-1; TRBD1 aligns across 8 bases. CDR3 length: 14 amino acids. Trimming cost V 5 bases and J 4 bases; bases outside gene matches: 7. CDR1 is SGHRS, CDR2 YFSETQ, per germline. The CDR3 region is CASSSGDRGTEAFF. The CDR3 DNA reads TGCGCCAGCAGTTCCGGAGACAGGGGCACTGAAGCTTTCTTT.

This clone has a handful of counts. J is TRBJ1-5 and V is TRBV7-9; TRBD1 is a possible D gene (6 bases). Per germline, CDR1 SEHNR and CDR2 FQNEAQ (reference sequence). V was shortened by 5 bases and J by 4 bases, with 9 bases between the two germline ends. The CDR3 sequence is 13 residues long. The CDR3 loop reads CASSPQGNQPQHF. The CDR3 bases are TGTGCCAGCAGCCCACAGGGTAATCAGCCCCAGCATTTT.

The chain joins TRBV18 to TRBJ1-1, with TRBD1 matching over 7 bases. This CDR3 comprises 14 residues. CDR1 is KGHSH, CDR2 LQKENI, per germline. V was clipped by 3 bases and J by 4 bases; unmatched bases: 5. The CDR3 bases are TGTGCCAGCTCACCGACAGGGAAGGGCACTGAAGCTTTCTTT. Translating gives CASSPTGKGTEAFF.

Here the CDR3 DNA reads TGCGCCAGCAGCCCCTCGACTAGCGGGGGTGAGCAGTTCTTC. This translates into CASSPSTSGGEQFF. V and J are TRBV5-1 and TRBJ2-1; 12 bases agree with TRBD2. The V gene's germline CDR1 is SGHRS and CDR2 YFSETQ. This CDR3 comprises 14 residues. Trimming removed 4 bases from V and 9 bases from J; junction bases left unmatched: 5.

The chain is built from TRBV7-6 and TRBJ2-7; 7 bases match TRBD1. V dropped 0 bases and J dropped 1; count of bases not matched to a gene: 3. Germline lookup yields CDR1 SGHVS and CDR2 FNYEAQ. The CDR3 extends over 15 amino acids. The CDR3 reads CASSLAQGDSYEQYF. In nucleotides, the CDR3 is TGTGCCAGCAGCTTAGCGCAGGGGGATTCCTACGAGCAGTACTTC. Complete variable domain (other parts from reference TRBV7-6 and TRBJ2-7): GAGVSQSPRYKVTKRGQDVALRCDPISGHVSLYWYRQALGQGPEFLTYFNYEAQQDKSGLPNDRFSAERPEGSISTLTIQRTEQRDSAMYRCASSLAQGDSYEQYFGPGTRLTVT.

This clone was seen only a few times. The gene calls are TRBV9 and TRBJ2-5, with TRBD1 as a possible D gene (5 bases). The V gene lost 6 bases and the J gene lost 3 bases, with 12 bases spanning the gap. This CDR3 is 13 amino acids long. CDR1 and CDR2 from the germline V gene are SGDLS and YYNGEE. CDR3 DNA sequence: TGTGCCAGCACCCCAGGGTGGGAAGAGACCCAGTACTTC. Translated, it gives CASTPGWEETQYF.

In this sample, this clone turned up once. The CDR3 DNA reads as TGTGCCAGCAGCCTTGACGGACAGAACTGGGCCACAGATACGCAGTATTTT. It encodes CASSLDGQNWATDTQYF. This chain links TRBV9 with TRBJ2-3; TRBD1 is a possible D gene (6 bases). CDR1 and CDR2 (germline): SGDLS, YYNGEE. The CDR3 contains 17 residues. V was pared by 4 bases and J by 2 bases, with 20 bases between.

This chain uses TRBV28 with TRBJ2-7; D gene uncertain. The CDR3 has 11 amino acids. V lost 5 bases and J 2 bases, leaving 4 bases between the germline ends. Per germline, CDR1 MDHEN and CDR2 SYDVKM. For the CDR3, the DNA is TGTGCCAGCAGTCCCACCTACGAGCAGTACTTC. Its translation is CASSPTYEQYF.

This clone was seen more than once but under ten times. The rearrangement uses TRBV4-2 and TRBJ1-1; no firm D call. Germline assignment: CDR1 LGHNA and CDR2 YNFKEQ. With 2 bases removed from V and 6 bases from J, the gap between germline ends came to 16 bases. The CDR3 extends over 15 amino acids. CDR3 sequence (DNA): TGTGCCAGCAGCCAACGAATACTAGGGTTCCCTGAAGCTTTCTTT. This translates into CASSQRILGFPEAFF.

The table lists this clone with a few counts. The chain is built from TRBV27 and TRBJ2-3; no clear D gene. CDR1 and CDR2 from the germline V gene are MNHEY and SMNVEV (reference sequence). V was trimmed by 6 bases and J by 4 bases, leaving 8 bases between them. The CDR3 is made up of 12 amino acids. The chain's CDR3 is CASSLLPDTQYF. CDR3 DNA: TGTGCCAGCAGCCTCCTCCCAGATACGCAGTATTTT.

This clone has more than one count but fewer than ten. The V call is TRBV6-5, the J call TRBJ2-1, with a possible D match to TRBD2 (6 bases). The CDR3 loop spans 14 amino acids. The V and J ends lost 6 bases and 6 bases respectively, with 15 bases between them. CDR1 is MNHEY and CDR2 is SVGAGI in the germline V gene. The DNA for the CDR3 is TGTGCCAGCAGCCTCCCGACTAGTCTCAATGAGCAGTTCTTC. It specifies CASSLPTSLNEQFF.

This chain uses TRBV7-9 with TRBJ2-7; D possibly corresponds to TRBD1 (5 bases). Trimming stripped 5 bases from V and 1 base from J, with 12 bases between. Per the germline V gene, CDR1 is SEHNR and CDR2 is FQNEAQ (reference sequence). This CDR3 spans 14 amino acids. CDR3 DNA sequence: TGTGCCAGCAGCCGCCAAGCAGGGTCCTACGAGCAGTACTTC. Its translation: CASSRQAGSYEQYF.

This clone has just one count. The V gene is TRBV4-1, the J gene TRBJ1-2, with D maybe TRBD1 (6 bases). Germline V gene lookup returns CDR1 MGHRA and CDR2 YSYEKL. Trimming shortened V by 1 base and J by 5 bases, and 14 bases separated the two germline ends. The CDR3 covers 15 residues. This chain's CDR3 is CASSQVYGQTYGYTF. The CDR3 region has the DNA TGCGCCAGCAGCCAAGTGTATGGACAGACTTATGGCTACACCTTC.

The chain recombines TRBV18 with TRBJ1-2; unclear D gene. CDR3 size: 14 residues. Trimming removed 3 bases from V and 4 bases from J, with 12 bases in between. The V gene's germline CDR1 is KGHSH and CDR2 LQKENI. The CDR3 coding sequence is TGTGCCAGCTCACCGGCCCAGGCAACCTATGGCTACACCTTC. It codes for CASSPAQATYGYTF.

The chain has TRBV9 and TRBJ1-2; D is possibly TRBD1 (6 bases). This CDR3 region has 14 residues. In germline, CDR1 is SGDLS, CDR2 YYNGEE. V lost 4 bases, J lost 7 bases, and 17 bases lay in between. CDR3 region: CASSPSPGQPGYTF. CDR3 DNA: TGTGCCAGCAGCCCGAGCCCCGGACAGCCTGGCTACACCTTC. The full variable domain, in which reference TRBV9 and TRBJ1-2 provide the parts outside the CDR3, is DSGVTQTPKHLITATGQRVTLRCSPRSGDLSVYWYQQSLDQGLQFLIQYYNGEERAKGNILERFSAQQFPDLHSELNLSSLELGDSALYFCASSPSPGQPGYTFGSGTRLTVV.